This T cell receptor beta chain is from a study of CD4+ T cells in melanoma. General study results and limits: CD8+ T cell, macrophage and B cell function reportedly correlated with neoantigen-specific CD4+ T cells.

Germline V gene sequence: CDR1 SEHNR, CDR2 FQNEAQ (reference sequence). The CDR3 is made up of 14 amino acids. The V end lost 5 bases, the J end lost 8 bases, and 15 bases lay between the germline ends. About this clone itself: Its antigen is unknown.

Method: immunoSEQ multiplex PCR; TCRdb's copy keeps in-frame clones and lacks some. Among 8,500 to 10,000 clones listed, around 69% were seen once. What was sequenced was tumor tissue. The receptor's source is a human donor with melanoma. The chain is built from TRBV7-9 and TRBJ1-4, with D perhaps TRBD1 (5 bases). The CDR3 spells CASSRGGDREKLFF. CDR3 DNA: TGTGCCAGCAGCCGGGGAGGGGACCGGGAAAAACTGTTTTTT.